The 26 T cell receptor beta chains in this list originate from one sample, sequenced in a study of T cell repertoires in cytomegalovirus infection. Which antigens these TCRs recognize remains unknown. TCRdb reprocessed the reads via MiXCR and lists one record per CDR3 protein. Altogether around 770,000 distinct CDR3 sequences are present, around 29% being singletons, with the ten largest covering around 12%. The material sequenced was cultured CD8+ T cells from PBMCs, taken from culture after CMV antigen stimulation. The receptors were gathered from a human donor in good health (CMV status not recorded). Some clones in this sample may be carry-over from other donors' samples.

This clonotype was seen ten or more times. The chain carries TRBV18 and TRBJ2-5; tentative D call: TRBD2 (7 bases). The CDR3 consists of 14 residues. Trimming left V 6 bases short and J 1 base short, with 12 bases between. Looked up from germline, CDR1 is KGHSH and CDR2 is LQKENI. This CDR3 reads CASSSGGPQETQYF. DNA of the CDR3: TGTGCCAGCTCTTCCGGGGGGCCCCAAGAGACCCAGTACTTC.

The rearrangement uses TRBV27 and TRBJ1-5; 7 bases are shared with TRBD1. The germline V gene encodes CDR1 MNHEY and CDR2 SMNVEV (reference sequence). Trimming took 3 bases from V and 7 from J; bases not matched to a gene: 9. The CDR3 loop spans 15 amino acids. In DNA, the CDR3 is TGTGCCAGCAGTTTGGGTGGAGGGGGCTGGCAGCCCCAGCATTTT. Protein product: CASSLGGGGWQPQHF.

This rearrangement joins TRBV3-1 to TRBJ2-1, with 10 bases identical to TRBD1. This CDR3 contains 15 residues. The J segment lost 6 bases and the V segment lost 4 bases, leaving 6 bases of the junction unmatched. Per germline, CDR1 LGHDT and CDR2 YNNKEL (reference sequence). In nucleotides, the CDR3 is TGTGCCAGCAGCCCCCGGGACAGGGGAGTCAATGAGCAGTTCTTC. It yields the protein CASSPRDRGVNEQFF.

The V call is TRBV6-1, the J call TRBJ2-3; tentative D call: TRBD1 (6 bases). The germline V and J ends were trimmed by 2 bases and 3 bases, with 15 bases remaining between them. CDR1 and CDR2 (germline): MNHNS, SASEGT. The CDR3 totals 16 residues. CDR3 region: CASSENRVFVTDTQYF. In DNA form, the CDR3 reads TGTGCCAGCAGTGAAAACAGGGTTTTCGTAACAGATACGCAGTATTTT.

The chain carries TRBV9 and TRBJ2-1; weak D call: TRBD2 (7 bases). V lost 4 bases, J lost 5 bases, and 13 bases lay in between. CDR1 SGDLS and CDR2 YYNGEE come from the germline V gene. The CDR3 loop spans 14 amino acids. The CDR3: CASSQGGGHNEQFF. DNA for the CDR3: TGTGCCAGCAGCCAAGGGGGGGGGCACAATGAGCAGTTCTTC.

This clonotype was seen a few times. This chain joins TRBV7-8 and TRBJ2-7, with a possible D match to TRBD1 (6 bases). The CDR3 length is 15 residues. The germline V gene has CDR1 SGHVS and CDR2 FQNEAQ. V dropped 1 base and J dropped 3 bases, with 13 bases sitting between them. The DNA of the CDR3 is TGTGCCAGCAGCTTAGAGGTGACAGGCAACTACGAGCAGTACTTC. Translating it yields CASSLEVTGNYEQYF. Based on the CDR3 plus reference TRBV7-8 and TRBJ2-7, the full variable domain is GAGVSQSPRYKVAKRGQDVALRCDPISGHVSLFWYQQALGQGPEFLTYFQNEAQLDKSGLPSDRFFAERPEGSVSTLKIQRTQQEDSAVYLCASSLEVTGNYEQYFGPGTRLTVT.

The CDR3 nucleotides are TGTGCCAGCACCGATGGACAGGGACCCACCTACGAGCAGTACGTC. Encoded protein: CASTDGQGPTYEQYV. The V and J genes are TRBV6-1 and TRBJ2-7, with 8 nucleotides matching TRBD1. Trimming took 7 bases from V and 2 from J; bases not matched to a gene: 10. From germline, CDR1 is MNHNS and CDR2 SASEGT. The length of the CDR3 is 15 residues.

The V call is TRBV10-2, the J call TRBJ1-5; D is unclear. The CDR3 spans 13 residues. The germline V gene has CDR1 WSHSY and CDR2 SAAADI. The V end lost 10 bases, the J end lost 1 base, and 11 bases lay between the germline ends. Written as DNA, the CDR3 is TGCGCCACGGTGGGTATAAGCAATCAGCCCCAGCATTTT. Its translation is CATVGISNQPQHF.

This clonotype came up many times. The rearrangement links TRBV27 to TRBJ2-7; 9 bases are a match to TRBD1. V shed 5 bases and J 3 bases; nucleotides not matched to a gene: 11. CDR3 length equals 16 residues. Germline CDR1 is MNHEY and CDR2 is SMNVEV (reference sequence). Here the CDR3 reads CASSILPGQGFYEQYV. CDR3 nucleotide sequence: TGTGCCAGCAGTATCTTACCGGGACAGGGTTTCTACGAGCAGTACGTC.

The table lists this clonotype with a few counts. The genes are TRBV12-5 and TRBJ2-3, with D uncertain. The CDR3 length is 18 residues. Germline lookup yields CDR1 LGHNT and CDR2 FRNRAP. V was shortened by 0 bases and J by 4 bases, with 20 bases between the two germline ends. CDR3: CASGLVLMSTRNADTQYF. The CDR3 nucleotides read TGTGCTAGTGGTTTGGTACTTATGAGTACCCGGAACGCAGATACGCAGTATTTT.

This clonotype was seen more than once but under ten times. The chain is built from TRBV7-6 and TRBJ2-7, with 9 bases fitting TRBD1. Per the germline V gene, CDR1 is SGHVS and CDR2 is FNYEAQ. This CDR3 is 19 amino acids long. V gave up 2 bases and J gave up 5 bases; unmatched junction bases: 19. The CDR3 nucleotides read TGTGCCAGCAGCTTAAGCGGCGGGACAGGGAAGGGCGGGGGTCACGAGCAGTACTTC. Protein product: CASSLSGGTGKGGGHEQYF. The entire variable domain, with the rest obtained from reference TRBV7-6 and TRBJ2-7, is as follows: GAGVSQSPRYKVTKRGQDVALRCDPISGHVSLYWYRQALGQGPEFLTYFNYEAQQDKSGLPNDRFSAERPEGSISTLTIQRTEQRDSAMYRCASSLSGGTGKGGGHEQYFGPGTRLTVT.

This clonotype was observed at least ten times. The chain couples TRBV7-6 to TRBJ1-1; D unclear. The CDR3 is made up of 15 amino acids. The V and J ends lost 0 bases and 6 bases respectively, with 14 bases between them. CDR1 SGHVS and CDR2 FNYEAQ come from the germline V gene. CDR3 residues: CASSLAVGGLPEAFF. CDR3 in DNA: TGTGCCAGCAGCTTAGCCGTGGGTGGGTTACCTGAAGCTTTCTTT.

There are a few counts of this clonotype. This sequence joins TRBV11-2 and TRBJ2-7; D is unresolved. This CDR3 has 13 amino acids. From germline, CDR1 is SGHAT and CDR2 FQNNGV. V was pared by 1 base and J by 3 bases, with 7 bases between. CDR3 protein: CASSLAVLYEQYV. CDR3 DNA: TGTGCCAGCAGCTTAGCTGTCCTCTACGAGCAGTACGTC.

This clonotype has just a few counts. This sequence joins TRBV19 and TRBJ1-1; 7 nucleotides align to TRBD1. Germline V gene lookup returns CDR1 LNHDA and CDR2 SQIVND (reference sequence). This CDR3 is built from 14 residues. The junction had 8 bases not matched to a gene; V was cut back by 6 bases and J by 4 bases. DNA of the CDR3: TGTGCCAGTAGCCAGACAGGGTCGGCCACTGAAGCTTTCTTT. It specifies CASSQTGSATEAFF.

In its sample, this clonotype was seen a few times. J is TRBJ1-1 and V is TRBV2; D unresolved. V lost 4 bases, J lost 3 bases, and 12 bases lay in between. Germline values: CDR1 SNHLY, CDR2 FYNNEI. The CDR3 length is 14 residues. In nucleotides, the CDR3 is TGTGCCAGCAGTGTGATTGGGGAACACACTGAAGCTTTCTTT. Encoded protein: CASSVIGEHTEAFF.

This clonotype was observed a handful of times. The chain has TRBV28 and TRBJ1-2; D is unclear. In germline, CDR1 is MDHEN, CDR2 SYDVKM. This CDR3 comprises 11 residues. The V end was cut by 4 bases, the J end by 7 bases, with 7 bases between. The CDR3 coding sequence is TGTGCCAGCAGTTATACGGGTGGCTACACCTTC. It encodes CASSYTGGYTF.

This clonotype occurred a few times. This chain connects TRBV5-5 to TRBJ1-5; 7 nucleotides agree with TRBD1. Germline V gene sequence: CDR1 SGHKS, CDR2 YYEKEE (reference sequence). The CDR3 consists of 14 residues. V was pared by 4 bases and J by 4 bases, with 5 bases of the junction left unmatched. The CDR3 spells CASSGGQANQPQHF. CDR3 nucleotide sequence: TGTGCCAGCAGCGGTGGACAGGCTAATCAGCCCCAGCATTTT.

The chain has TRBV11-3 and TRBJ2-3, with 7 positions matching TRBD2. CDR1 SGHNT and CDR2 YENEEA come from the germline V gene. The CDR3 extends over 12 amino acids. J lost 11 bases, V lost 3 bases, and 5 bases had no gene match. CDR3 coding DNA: TGTGCCAGCAGCTTCGATGCGGGGGTGCAGTATTTT. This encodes CASSFDAGVQYF.

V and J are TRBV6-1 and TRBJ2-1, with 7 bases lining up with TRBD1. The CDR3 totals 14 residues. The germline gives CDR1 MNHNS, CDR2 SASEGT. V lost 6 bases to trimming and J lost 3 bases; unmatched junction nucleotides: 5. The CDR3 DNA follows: TGTGCCAGCAGCCAGGGGGTTCGCTACAATGAGCAGTTCTTC. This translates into CASSQGVRYNEQFF.

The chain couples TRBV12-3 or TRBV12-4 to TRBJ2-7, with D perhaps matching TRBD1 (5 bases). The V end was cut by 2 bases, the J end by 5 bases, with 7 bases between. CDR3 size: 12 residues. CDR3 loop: CASSLKGDEQYV. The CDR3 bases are TGTGCCAGCAGTTTAAAAGGGGACGAGCAGTACGTC.

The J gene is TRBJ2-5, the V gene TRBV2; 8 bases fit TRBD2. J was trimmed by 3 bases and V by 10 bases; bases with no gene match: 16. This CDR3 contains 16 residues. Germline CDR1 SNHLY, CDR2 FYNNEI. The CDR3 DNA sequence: TGTGCCACGGGAGCCTGGGCTAGCGGGCTTGAAGAGACCCAGTACTTC. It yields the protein CATGAWASGLEETQYF.

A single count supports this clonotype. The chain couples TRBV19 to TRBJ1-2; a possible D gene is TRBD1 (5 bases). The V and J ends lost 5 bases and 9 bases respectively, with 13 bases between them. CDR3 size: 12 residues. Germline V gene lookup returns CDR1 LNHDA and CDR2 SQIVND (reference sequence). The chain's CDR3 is CASSDGGRSYTF. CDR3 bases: TGTGCCAGTAGTGACGGGGGTCGCAGCTACACCTTC.

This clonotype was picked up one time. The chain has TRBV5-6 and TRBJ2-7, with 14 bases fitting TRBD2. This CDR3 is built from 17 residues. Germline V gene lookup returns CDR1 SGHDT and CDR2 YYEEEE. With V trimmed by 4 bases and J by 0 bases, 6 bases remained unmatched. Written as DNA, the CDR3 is TGTGCCAGCAGCATCGGACTAGCGGGGGGCCTCTCCTACGAGCAGTACTTC. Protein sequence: CASSIGLAGGLSYEQYF.

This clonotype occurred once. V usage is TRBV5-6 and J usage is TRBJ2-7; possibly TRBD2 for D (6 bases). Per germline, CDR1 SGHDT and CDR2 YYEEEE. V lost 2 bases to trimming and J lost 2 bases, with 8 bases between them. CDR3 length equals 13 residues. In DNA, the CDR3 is TGTGCCAGCAGCTTCGGAGGGGCCTACGAGCAGTACGTC. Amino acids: CASSFGGAYEQYV.

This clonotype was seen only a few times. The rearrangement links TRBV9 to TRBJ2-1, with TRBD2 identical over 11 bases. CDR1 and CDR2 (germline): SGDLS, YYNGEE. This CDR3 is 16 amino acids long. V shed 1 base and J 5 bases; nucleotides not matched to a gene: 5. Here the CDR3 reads CASSVPLAGGNNEQFF. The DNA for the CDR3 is TGTGCCAGCAGCGTACCGCTAGCGGGGGGCAACAATGAGCAGTTCTTC. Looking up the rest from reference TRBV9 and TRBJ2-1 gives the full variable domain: DSGVTQTPKHLITATGQRVTLRCSPRSGDLSVYWYQQSLDQGLQFLIQYYNGEERAKGNILERFSAQQFPDLHSELNLSSLELGDSALYFCASSVPLAGGNNEQFFGPGTRLTVL.

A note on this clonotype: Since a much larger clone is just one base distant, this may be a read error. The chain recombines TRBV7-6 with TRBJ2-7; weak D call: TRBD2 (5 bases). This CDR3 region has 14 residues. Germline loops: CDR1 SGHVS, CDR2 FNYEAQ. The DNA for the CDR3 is TGTGCCAGCAGCACGGGCGCTAGCTCCTACGAGCAGCACTTC. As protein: CASSTGASSYEQHF. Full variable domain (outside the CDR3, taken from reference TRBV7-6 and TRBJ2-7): GAGVSQSPRYKVTKRGQDVALRCDPISGHVSLYWYRQALGQGPEFLTYFNYEAQQDKSGLPNDRFSAERPEGSISTLTIQRTEQRDSAMYRCASSTGASSYEQHFGPGTRLTVT.